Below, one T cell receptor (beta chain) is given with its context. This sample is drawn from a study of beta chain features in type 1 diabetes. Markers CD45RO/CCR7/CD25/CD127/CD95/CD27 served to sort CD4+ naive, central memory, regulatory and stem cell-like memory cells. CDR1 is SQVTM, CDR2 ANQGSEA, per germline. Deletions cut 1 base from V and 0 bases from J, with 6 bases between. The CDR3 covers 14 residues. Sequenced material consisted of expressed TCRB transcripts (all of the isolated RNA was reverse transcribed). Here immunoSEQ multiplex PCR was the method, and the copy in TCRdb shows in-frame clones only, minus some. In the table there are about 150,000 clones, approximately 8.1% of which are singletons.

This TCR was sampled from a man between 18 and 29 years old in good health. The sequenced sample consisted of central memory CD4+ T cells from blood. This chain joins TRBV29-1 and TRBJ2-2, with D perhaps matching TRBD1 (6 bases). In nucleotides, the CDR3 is TGCAGCGTTGAAGGACAGGCGAACACCGGGGAGCTGTTTTTT. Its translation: CSVEGQANTGELFF.